This is a list of T cell receptor beta chains from one sample in a study of CD8 T cells in Susac syndrome. Via MiXCR, TCRdb re-called the immunoSEQ multiplex PCR reads, giving one row per CDR3 protein. The sample has just under 95,000 distinct CDR3 sequences; about 95% are singletons. Sequencing was performed on CD4+ T cells from PBMCs. These receptors were collected from a human donor with Susac syndrome. CDR3s include the opening cysteine and the closing phenylalanine or tryptophan. Fields, in order: D gene, J gene, clone size, V gene, CDR3 DNA, CDR3 protein. D genes are given only for firm matches. Not all rows give a size; the values are once, few, many and, for expanded clones, a class.

D: -
J: TRBJ2-1
size: -
V: TRBV5-4
DNA: TGTGCCAGCAGCTTCCCCGGGGCGGATGAGCAGTTCTTC
CDR3: CASSFPGADEQFF

D: TRBD1
J: TRBJ1-2
size: -
V: TRBV7-2
DNA: TGTGCCAGCAGCTTAGGGCAGGGGGCGGCCGGCTACACCTTC
CDR3: CASSLGQGAAGYTF

D: -
J: TRBJ2-7
size: -
V: TRBV9
DNA: TGTGCTGAACTGACATCCTACGAGCAGTACTTC
CDR3: CAELTSYEQYF

D: TRBD2
J: TRBJ2-2
size: -
V: TRBV20-1
DNA: TGCAGTGCTAGAGCGGGGGGGAACACCGGGGAGCTGTTTTTT
CDR3: CSARAGGNTGELFF

D: TRBD2
J: TRBJ2-3
size: once
V: TRBV2
DNA: TGTGCCAGCAATGCGGGGGGGCGTGCAGATACGCAGTATTTT
CDR3: CASNAGGRADTQYF

D: TRBD1
J: TRBJ2-6
size: -
V: TRBV9
DNA: TGTGCCAGCAGCGTAGGACAGGGAGGGGCCAACGTCCTGACTTTC
CDR3: CASSVGQGGANVLTF

D: TRBD1
J: TRBJ2-7
size: -
V: TRBV29-1
DNA: TGCAGCGTTGTCTACCTGGGACAGGGACTCTACGAGCAGTACTTC
CDR3: CSVVYLGQGLYEQYF

D: -
J: TRBJ2-5
size: -
V: TRBV14
DNA: TGTGCCAGCAGCCAAGAACAGGCGTTCGGGGATCCCCAGTACTTC
CDR3: CASSQEQAFGDPQYF

D: TRBD1
J: TRBJ1-6
size: -
V: TRBV28
DNA: TGTGCCACCATTCAGGGGGGGGAAGCCTATAATTCACCCCTCCACTTT
CDR3: CATIQGGEAYNSPLHF

D: -
J: TRBJ1-5
size: -
V: TRBV7-9
DNA: TGTGCCAGCAGCGTGGACAGTAGCAATCAGCCCCAGCATTTT
CDR3: CASSVDSSNQPQHF

D: -
J: TRBJ2-1
size: -
V: TRBV15
DNA: TGTGCCACCAGCCGCGGCACCTCGGAGAATGAGCAGTTCTTC
CDR3: CATSRGTSENEQFF

D: -
J: TRBJ1-1
size: -
V: TRBV4-3
DNA: TGCGCCAGCAGCCAAGATCGGGGAGGGGGCACTGAAGCTTTCTTT
CDR3: CASSQDRGGGTEAFF

D: TRBD1
J: TRBJ1-2
size: -
V: TRBV6-1
DNA: TGTGCCAGCAGCCCAATCGGACAGGGAGGTGGCTACACCTTC
CDR3: CASSPIGQGGGYTF

D: -
J: TRBJ1-2
size: -
V: TRBV20-1
DNA: TGCAGTGCTAGAGTTCGGCAGACCTATGGCTACACCTTC
CDR3: CSARVRQTYGYTF

D: -
J: TRBJ1-1
size: -
V: TRBV9
DNA: TGTGCCAACAGCGTACGGGCAGGGGACACTGAAGCTTTCTTT
CDR3: CANSVRAGDTEAFF

D: -
J: TRBJ2-3
size: once
V: TRBV24-1
DNA: TGTGCCACCCGCTTTGCGGATACGCAGTATTTT
CDR3: CATRFADTQYF

D: -
J: TRBJ2-1
size: once
V: TRBV5-5
DNA: TGTGCCAGCAGCCCCGAGGACCGCTCCTACAATGAGCAGTTCTTC
CDR3: CASSPEDRSYNEQFF

D: -
J: TRBJ2-4
size: -
V: TRBV20-1
DNA: TGCAGTGCTAAACTCTCTCAGCGGGCCAAAAACATTCAGTACTTC
CDR3: CSAKLSQRAKNIQYF

D: TRBD2
J: TRBJ2-1
size: -
V: TRBV7-2
DNA: TGTGCCAGCAGCAGTTCTTCTCCGGGACTAGCGGGGTACAATGAGCAGTTCTTC
CDR3: CASSSSSPGLAGYNEQFF

D: -
J: TRBJ2-1
size: -
V: TRBV27
DNA: TGTGCCACCAGGTTCGGGGGTAGCTCCTACAATGAGCAGTTCTTC
CDR3: CATRFGGSSYNEQFF

D: -
J: TRBJ1-1
size: -
V: TRBV29-1
DNA: TGCAGCGTTAACGGACGGATGAACACTGAAGCTTTCTTT
CDR3: CSVNGRMNTEAFF

D: -
J: TRBJ2-2
size: -
V: TRBV9
DNA: TGTGCCAGCAGCGTACTCCCCACATCCAACACCGGGGAGCTGTTTTTT
CDR3: CASSVLPTSNTGELFF

D: TRBD1
J: TRBJ1-1
size: -
V: TRBV4-3
DNA: TGCGCCAGCAGCCCTTCCTGGACAGGGGACACTGAAGCTTTCTTT
CDR3: CASSPSWTGDTEAFF

D: -
J: TRBJ1-5
size: -
V: TRBV15
DNA: TGTGCCACCAGCAGAGAGCCGCGCCAGCCCCAGCATTTT
CDR3: CATSREPRQPQHF

D: -
J: TRBJ1-1
size: -
V: TRBV20-1
DNA: TGCAGTGCTAGGGACCCCCGGGAGACTGAAGCTTTCTTT
CDR3: CSARDPRETEAFF

D: -
J: TRBJ2-3
size: -
V: TRBV5-1
DNA: TGCGCCAGCAGCTTGGCGGACATTAGCACAGATACGCAGTATTTT
CDR3: CASSLADISTDTQYF

D: TRBD2
J: TRBJ2-5
size: -
V: TRBV12-3/TRBV12-4
DNA: TGTGCCAGCACCCGGGGGGGGGAAGAGACCCAGTACTTC
CDR3: CASTRGGEETQYF

D: -
J: TRBJ2-1
size: -
V: TRBV9
DNA: TGTGCCAGCAGCGTAGACGGATGGCAGTTCTTC
CDR3: CASSVDGWQFF

D: TRBD2
J: TRBJ2-3
size: once
V: TRBV30
DNA: TGTGCCTGGAGTCATGGGGGAGGGGTAGATACGCAGTATTTT
CDR3: CAWSHGGGVDTQYF

D: -
J: TRBJ2-3
size: -
V: TRBV27
DNA: TGTGCCAGCAGGACCAGGGAGTCAGATACGCAGTATTTT
CDR3: CASRTRESDTQYF

D: -
J: TRBJ2-7
size: -
V: TRBV20-1
DNA: TGCAGTGCTCCCCGGGACGGACCCTACGAGCAGTACTTC
CDR3: CSAPRDGPYEQYF

D: TRBD2
J: TRBJ2-5
size: -
V: TRBV3-1
DNA: TGTGCCAGCAGCCTTTGGACTAGCGGGGGCAGAGAGACCCAGTACTTC
CDR3: CASSLWTSGGRETQYF

D: -
J: TRBJ2-2
size: -
V: TRBV29-1
DNA: TGCAGCGTCAACAGGGGAGGAACCGGGGAGCTGTTTTTT
CDR3: CSVNRGGTGELFF

D: -
J: TRBJ2-1
size: few
V: TRBV6-1
DNA: TGTGCCAGCAGCCCCCGCAATGAGCAGTTCTTC
CDR3: CASSPRNEQFF

D: TRBD1
J: TRBJ1-4
size: -
V: TRBV27
DNA: TGTGCCAGCAGTTCTACCGGGACAGGGGGCGGTGAAAAACTGTTTTTT
CDR3: CASSSTGTGGGEKLFF

D: -
J: TRBJ2-1
size: -
V: TRBV6-1
DNA: TGTGCCAGCAGTGAATTGCACACCAGGGGTGAGCAGTTCTTC
CDR3: CASSELHTRGEQFF

D: -
J: TRBJ2-5
size: -
V: TRBV9
DNA: TGTGCCAGCAGCGTAGTGGGGGGGCGGGCAGAGACCCAGTACTTC
CDR3: CASSVVGGRAETQYF

D: -
J: TRBJ1-1
size: once
V: TRBV29-1
DNA: TGCAGCGGGAGGAGGGTGAACACTGAAGCTTTCTTT
CDR3: CSGRRVNTEAFF

D: TRBD1
J: TRBJ2-7
size: once
V: TRBV5-4
DNA: TGTGCCAGCAGTTGGGACAGCCCCTACGAGCAGTACTTC
CDR3: CASSWDSPYEQYF

D: -
J: TRBJ2-2
size: -
V: TRBV2
DNA: TGTGCCAGCAGTGGACAGGTGTCCACCGGGGAGCTGTTTTTT
CDR3: CASSGQVSTGELFF

D: -
J: TRBJ2-3
size: -
V: TRBV4-1
DNA: TGCGCCAGCAGCCAAGATGAACACTTCACAGATACGCAGTATTTT
CDR3: CASSQDEHFTDTQYF

D: -
J: TRBJ1-3
size: -
V: TRBV12-3/TRBV12-4
DNA: TGTGCCAGCGCCCTTGTGGACACCATATATTTT
CDR3: CASALVDTIYF

D: -
J: TRBJ2-1
size: -
V: TRBV29-1
DNA: TGCAGCGTCCCTGGACAGCAAAGCGGTGAGCAGTTCTTC
CDR3: CSVPGQQSGEQFF

D: -
J: TRBJ2-5
size: -
V: TRBV24-1
DNA: TGTGCTCCCAGGGACTCGACATATGGGACCCAGTACTTC
CDR3: CAPRDSTYGTQYF

D: TRBD1
J: TRBJ1-1
size: -
V: TRBV12-3/TRBV12-4
DNA: TGTGCCAGCAGTTTCCAGACAGGGAGGAGCACTGAAGCTTTCTTT
CDR3: CASSFQTGRSTEAFF

D: TRBD1
J: TRBJ2-7
size: -
V: TRBV6-5
DNA: TGTGCCAGCAGTTACTCGACAGGGACCTACGAGCAGTACTTC
CDR3: CASSYSTGTYEQYF

D: TRBD2
J: TRBJ2-3
size: once
V: TRBV20-1
DNA: TGCAGTGCTAGAGATAGCGGGGGACGGGATACGCAGTATTTT
CDR3: CSARDSGGRDTQYF

D: -
J: TRBJ2-6
size: -
V: TRBV15
DNA: TGTGCCACCAGCAGAGATCCGGGCTCTGGGGCCAACGTCCTGACTTTC
CDR3: CATSRDPGSGANVLTF

D: -
J: TRBJ2-1
size: -
V: TRBV29-1
DNA: TGCAGCGTTGAAGATCAAGGGAGCGGTGACAATGAGCAGTTCTTC
CDR3: CSVEDQGSGDNEQFF

D: TRBD1
J: TRBJ2-4
size: -
V: TRBV14
DNA: TGTGCCAGCAGCCTTCGGGACAGGGGAAACATTCAGTACTTC
CDR3: CASSLRDRGNIQYF

D: TRBD1
J: TRBJ1-2
size: -
V: TRBV20-1
DNA: TGCAGTGCTAGGAGACAGGGGGCGGGCTATGGCTACACCTTC
CDR3: CSARRQGAGYGYTF

D: -
J: TRBJ1-6
size: -
V: TRBV30
DNA: TGTGCCTGGGGGTTCTTCTATAATTCACCCCTCCACTTT
CDR3: CAWGFFYNSPLHF

D: -
J: TRBJ2-7
size: -
V: TRBV11-1
DNA: TGTGCCAGCAGCAACGGGAGAGGGGGGAGCTCCTACGAGCAGTACTTC
CDR3: CASSNGRGGSSYEQYF

D: TRBD1
J: TRBJ1-1
size: -
V: TRBV10-3
DNA: TGTGCCATCTCAGCCTACTTACAGGGGATCGGGATTGGCACTGAAGCTTTCTTT
CDR3: CAISAYLQGIGIGTEAFF

D: TRBD2
J: TRBJ2-7
size: -
V: TRBV28
DNA: TGTGCCAGCAGCTCGGGAGGGGGTCTCTCCTACGAGCAGTACTTC
CDR3: CASSSGGGLSYEQYF

D: TRBD2
J: TRBJ2-3
size: once
V: TRBV5-6
DNA: TGTGCCAGCAGCGCCGTACTAGCGGATACGCAGTATTTT
CDR3: CASSAVLADTQYF

D: -
J: TRBJ2-1
size: -
V: TRBV4-3
DNA: TGCGCCAGCAGCCAAGATGCGGGTGGCTCCTACAATGAGCAGTTCTTC
CDR3: CASSQDAGGSYNEQFF

D: -
J: TRBJ2-5
size: -
V: TRBV29-1
DNA: TGCAGCGTCCTACAGGCTGGGGAGACCCAGTACTTC
CDR3: CSVLQAGETQYF